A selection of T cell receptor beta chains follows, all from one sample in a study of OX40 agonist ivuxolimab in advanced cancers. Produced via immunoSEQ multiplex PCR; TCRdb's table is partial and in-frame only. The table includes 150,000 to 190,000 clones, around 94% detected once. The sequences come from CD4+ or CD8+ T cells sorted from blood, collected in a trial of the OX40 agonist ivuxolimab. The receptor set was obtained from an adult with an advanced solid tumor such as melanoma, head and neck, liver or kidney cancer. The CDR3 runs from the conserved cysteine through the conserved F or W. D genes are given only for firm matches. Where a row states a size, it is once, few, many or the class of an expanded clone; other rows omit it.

CDR3: CASSLGAGGLANTIYF
DNA: TGTGCCAGCAGCTTAGGGGCAGGGGGTTTAGCAAACACCATATATTTT
size: .
length: 16
J: TRBJ1-3
D: TRBD1
V: TRBV7-8

CDR3: CASREVLLSGNTIYF
DNA: TGTGCCAGCAGGGAAGTACTGCTCTCTGGAAACACCATATATTTT
size: .
length: 15
J: TRBJ1-3
D: .
V: TRBV7-9

CDR3: CASRSTSSYNEQFF
DNA: TGTGCCAGCAGATCTACGAGCTCCTACAATGAGCAGTTCTTC
size: .
length: 14
J: TRBJ2-1
D: .
V: TRBV2

CDR3: CATSFRTTSSYEQYF
DNA: TGTGCCACCTCGTTCCGGACTACTAGTTCCTACGAGCAGTACTTC
size: .
length: 15
J: TRBJ2-7
D: .
V: TRBV27

CDR3: CASSREGQPYNEQFF
DNA: TGTGCCAGCTCCCGGGAAGGACAGCCATACAATGAGCAGTTCTTC
size: .
length: 15
J: TRBJ2-1
D: .
V: TRBV6-5

CDR3: CASSPPGDRPYGYTF
DNA: TGTGCCAGCAGTCCGCCGGGAGACAGGCCCTATGGCTACACCTTC
size: .
length: 15
J: TRBJ1-2
D: .
V: TRBV6-5

CDR3: CASSRLRTQETQYF
DNA: TGTGCCAGCAGTAGGTTGAGGACCCAAGAGACCCAGTACTTC
size: .
length: 14
J: TRBJ2-5
D: .
V: TRBV27

CDR3: CASSLAAGWDEQFF
DNA: TGTGCCAGCAGCTTAGCGGCAGGGTGGGATGAGCAGTTCTTC
size: .
length: 14
J: TRBJ2-1
D: .
V: TRBV7-9

CDR3: CASSKGTGPLDTQYF
DNA: TGTGCCAGTAGTAAGGGCACAGGTCCTCTAGATACGCAGTATTTT
size: .
length: 15
J: TRBJ2-3
D: .
V: TRBV19

CDR3: CASSPGGGNEQFF
DNA: TGTGCCAGCAGCCCCGGCGGGGGCAATGAGCAGTTCTTC
size: .
length: 13
J: TRBJ2-1
D: TRBD2
V: TRBV4-2

CDR3: CASSVDRVDTEAFF
DNA: TGCGCCAGCAGCGTGGACAGGGTGGACACTGAAGCTTTCTTT
size: .
length: 14
J: TRBJ1-1
D: TRBD1
V: TRBV5-1

CDR3: CASSQELARETQYF
DNA: TGCGCCAGCAGCCAAGAGTTGGCGCGAGAGACCCAGTACTTC
size: .
length: 14
J: TRBJ2-5
D: .
V: TRBV4-3

CDR3: CASSYGQGANYGYTF
DNA: TGCGCCAGCAGCTATGGACAGGGCGCTAACTATGGCTACACCTTC
size: .
length: 15
J: TRBJ1-2
D: TRBD1
V: TRBV5-1

CDR3: CATWRRDTGELFF
DNA: TGTGCCACCTGGAGGCGGGACACCGGGGAGCTGTTTTTT
size: .
length: 13
J: TRBJ2-2
D: .
V: TRBV28

CDR3: CASSESVQGSSGNTIYF
DNA: TGCGCCAGCAGTGAGTCGGTACAGGGCAGCTCTGGAAACACCATATATTTT
size: .
length: 17
J: TRBJ1-3
D: .
V: TRBV10-2

CDR3: CSVERAGELFF
DNA: TGCAGCGTAGAGCGGGCCGGGGAGCTGTTTTTT
size: .
length: 11
J: TRBJ2-2
D: .
V: TRBV29-1

CDR3: CASSLDRGNEKLFF
DNA: TGCGCCAGCAGCTTGGATAGGGGGAACGAAAAACTGTTTTTT
size: .
length: 14
J: TRBJ1-4
D: .
V: TRBV5-1

CDR3: CASSPNGASPRKLFF
DNA: TGTGCCAGCAGCCCGAACGGGGCCTCACCGAGGAAACTGTTTTTT
size: .
length: 15
J: TRBJ1-4
D: .
V: TRBV28

CDR3: CASSVSAGEGWGADTQYF
DNA: TGTGCCAGCAGCGTATCGGCAGGCGAAGGCTGGGGCGCAGATACGCAGTATTTT
size: .
length: 18
J: TRBJ2-3
D: .
V: TRBV9

CDR3: CASSLAGGYQETQYF
DNA: TGCGCCAGCAGCCTAGCGGGAGGGTACCAAGAGACCCAGTACTTC
size: once
length: 15
J: TRBJ2-5
D: TRBD2
V: TRBV4-3

CDR3: CASTPTGNNGYTF
DNA: TGTGCCAGCACCCCCACAGGGAATAATGGCTACACCTTC
size: .
length: 13
J: TRBJ1-2
D: .
V: TRBV6-6

CDR3: CSVDYLWDYGYTF
DNA: TGCAGCGTTGACTACCTCTGGGACTATGGCTACACCTTC
size: .
length: 13
J: TRBJ1-2
D: .
V: TRBV29-1

CDR3: CASSLGQGQETQYF
DNA: TGTGCCAGCAGCTTAGGGCAGGGGCAAGAGACCCAGTACTTC
size: .
length: 14
J: TRBJ2-5
D: .
V: TRBV7-8

CDR3: CASSARGGRGGSYEQYF
DNA: TGTGCCAGTAGTGCCCGAGGAGGGCGAGGAGGCTCCTACGAGCAGTACTTC
size: .
length: 17
J: TRBJ2-7
D: .
V: TRBV19

CDR3: CASTPGLAGGPVYTDTQYF
DNA: TGTGCCAGCACCCCGGGGCTAGCGGGGGGTCCGGTCTACACAGATACGCAGTATTTT
size: .
length: 19
J: TRBJ2-3
D: TRBD2
V: TRBV27

CDR3: CASRDGPFNYGYTF
DNA: TGTGCCAGTAGGGACGGACCCTTTAACTATGGCTACACCTTC
size: .
length: 14
J: TRBJ1-2
D: .
V: TRBV19

CDR3: CASTRDQPDTQYF
DNA: TGTGCCAGCACGCGGGATCAGCCAGATACGCAGTATTTT
size: .
length: 13
J: TRBJ2-3
D: .
V: TRBV9

CDR3: CASSIVEYNSPLHF
DNA: TGTGCCAGTAGTATAGTAGAGTATAATTCACCCCTCCACTTT
size: .
length: 14
J: TRBJ1-6
D: .
V: TRBV19

CDR3: CASTGLAGGGTQYF
DNA: TGTGCCAGCACGGGACTAGCGGGAGGGGGTACGCAGTATTTT
size: once
length: 14
J: TRBJ2-3
D: TRBD2
V: TRBV28

CDR3: CASSWVRGDTEAFF
DNA: TGTGCCAGCAGCTGGGTTAGAGGGGACACTGAAGCTTTCTTT
size: .
length: 14
J: TRBJ1-1
D: .
V: TRBV5-6

CDR3: CASYSPGTPNTEAFF
DNA: TGTGCCAGCTACTCACCCGGGACCCCGAACACTGAAGCTTTCTTT
size: .
length: 15
J: TRBJ1-1
D: .
V: TRBV28

CDR3: CASSADRGGTEAFF
DNA: TGTGCCAGCAGTGCCGACAGGGGAGGGACTGAAGCTTTCTTT
size: .
length: 14
J: TRBJ1-1
D: TRBD1
V: TRBV6-4

CDR3: CASSQDRNAYNEQFF
DNA: TGTGCCAGCAGCCAAGATCGAAATGCATACAATGAGCAGTTCTTC
size: .
length: 15
J: TRBJ2-1
D: .
V: TRBV4-2

CDR3: CASSHPGTITDTQYF
DNA: TGTGCCAGCTCACACCCCGGGACTATCACAGATACGCAGTATTTT
size: .
length: 15
J: TRBJ2-3
D: TRBD2
V: TRBV18

CDR3: CSVRPMGGGTEAFF
DNA: TGCAGCGTTCGTCCGATGGGGGGCGGAACTGAAGCTTTCTTT
size: .
length: 14
J: TRBJ1-1
D: .
V: TRBV29-1

CDR3: CASSPGQGSHEQYF
DNA: TGTGCCAGCAGTCCCGGACAGGGGTCCCACGAGCAGTACTTC
size: once
length: 14
J: TRBJ2-7
D: TRBD1
V: TRBV27

CDR3: CASSFRSAPNNSPLHF
DNA: TGCGCCAGCAGCTTCCGGTCAGCGCCGAATAATTCACCCCTCCACTTT
size: .
length: 16
J: TRBJ1-6
D: .
V: TRBV5-1

CDR3: CASSPGLAGVNEQFF
DNA: TGTGCCAGCAGCCCCGGACTAGCGGGAGTCAATGAGCAGTTCTTC
size: .
length: 15
J: TRBJ2-1
D: TRBD2
V: TRBV7-3

CDR3: CASSPLISGANVLTF
DNA: TGTGCCAGCTCACCACTGATCTCTGGGGCCAACGTCCTGACTTTC
size: .
length: 15
J: TRBJ2-6
D: .
V: TRBV18

CDR3: CASRGPDRHNEQFF
DNA: TGTGCCAGCAGGGGACCGGACCGTCACAATGAGCAGTTCTTC
size: .
length: 14
J: TRBJ2-1
D: .
V: TRBV7-2

CDR3: CASSYSDRVHEQFF
DNA: TGTGCCAGCAGTTACTCGGACAGGGTGCATGAGCAGTTCTTC
size: .
length: 14
J: TRBJ2-1
D: TRBD1
V: TRBV6-5

CDR3: CASSPRLAGGTSTDTQYF
DNA: TGCGCCAGCAGCCCCCGACTAGCGGGGGGGACTAGCACAGATACGCAGTATTTT
size: once
length: 18
J: TRBJ2-3
D: TRBD2
V: TRBV5-1

CDR3: CASSLHLNTEAFF
DNA: TGTGCCAGCAGCCTTCACCTGAACACTGAAGCTTTCTTT
size: .
length: 13
J: TRBJ1-1
D: .
V: TRBV14

CDR3: CASSPPLAGGLQETQYF
DNA: TGTGCCAGCTCACCACCACTAGCGGGGGGGCTTCAAGAGACCCAGTACTTC
size: .
length: 17
J: TRBJ2-5
D: TRBD2
V: TRBV18

CDR3: CASSQAVDSPKYF
DNA: TGCGCCAGCAGCCAAGCGGTTGACAGCCCTAAGTATTTT
size: .
length: 13
J: TRBJ2-3
D: .
V: TRBV4-1

CDR3: CASSPATLGRELFF
DNA: TGTGCCAGCAGTCCTGCAACGCTGGGCCGGGAGCTGTTTTTT
size: .
length: 14
J: TRBJ2-2
D: .
V: TRBV28

CDR3: CAWSVAAGNTIYF
DNA: TGTGCCTGGAGTGTGGCCGCTGGAAACACCATATATTTT
size: .
length: 13
J: TRBJ1-3
D: .
V: TRBV30

CDR3: CASSFAGEDTEAFF
DNA: TGTGCCAGCAGTTTTGCGGGGGAGGACACTGAAGCTTTCTTT
size: .
length: 14
J: TRBJ1-1
D: .
V: TRBV28

CDR3: CASTGDEGTEAFF
DNA: TGTGCCAGCACGGGCGACGAGGGGACTGAAGCTTTCTTT
size: once
length: 13
J: TRBJ1-1
D: .
V: TRBV6-5

CDR3: CASNRNTGELFF
DNA: TGTGCCAGCAACAGGAACACCGGGGAGCTGTTTTTT
size: .
length: 12
J: TRBJ2-2
D: .
V: TRBV9

CDR3: CAWSVWGPYNEQFF
DNA: TGTGCCTGGAGTGTATGGGGGCCCTACAATGAGCAGTTCTTC
size: .
length: 14
J: TRBJ2-1
D: .
V: TRBV30

CDR3: CATSREQYLEAFF
DNA: TGTGCCACCAGCAGAGAGCAGTACTTGGAAGCTTTCTTT
size: .
length: 13
J: TRBJ1-1
D: .
V: TRBV15

CDR3: CASSVGQVPNEKLFF
DNA: TGTGCCAGTAGTGTGGGACAAGTCCCTAATGAAAAACTGTTTTTT
size: .
length: 15
J: TRBJ1-4
D: .
V: TRBV19

CDR3: CAWSPGDYTEAFF
DNA: TGTGCCTGGAGCCCAGGGGATTATACTGAAGCTTTCTTT
size: .
length: 13
J: TRBJ1-1
D: .
V: TRBV30

CDR3: CASSSPGTQETQYF
DNA: TGTGCCAGCAGTTCCCCCGGGACCCAAGAGACCCAGTACTTC
size: .
length: 14
J: TRBJ2-5
D: .
V: TRBV28